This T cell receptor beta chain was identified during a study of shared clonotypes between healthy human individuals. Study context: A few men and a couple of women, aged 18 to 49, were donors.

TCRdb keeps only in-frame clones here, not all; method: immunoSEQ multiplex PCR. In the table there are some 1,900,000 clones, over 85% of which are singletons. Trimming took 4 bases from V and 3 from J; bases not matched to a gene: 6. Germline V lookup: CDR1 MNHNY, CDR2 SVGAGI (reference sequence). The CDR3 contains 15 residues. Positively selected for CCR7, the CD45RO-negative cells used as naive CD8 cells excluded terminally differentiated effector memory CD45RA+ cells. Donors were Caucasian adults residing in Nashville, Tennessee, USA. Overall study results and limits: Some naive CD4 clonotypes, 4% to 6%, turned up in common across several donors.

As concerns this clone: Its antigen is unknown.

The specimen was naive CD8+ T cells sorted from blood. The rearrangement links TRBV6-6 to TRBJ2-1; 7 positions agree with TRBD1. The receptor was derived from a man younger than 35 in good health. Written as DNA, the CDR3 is TGTGCCAGCAGTTCGGGCAGGGGGAGCTACAATGAGCAGTTCTTC. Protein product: CASSSGRGSYNEQFF.